This is a list of T cell receptor beta chains from one sample in a study of cytomegalovirus exposure and HLA in healthy donors. Clones were read by immunoSEQ multiplex PCR, and TCRdb kept only the in-frame ones, dropping some. The sample consists of some 100,000 clones, under 80% of them appearing once. Source material: PBMCs. These receptor sequences come from a woman in her forties or fifties in good health and CMV-seropositive. Each CDR3 is given with its conserved first and last residue. Each record gives: clone size, D gene, V gene, J gene, CDR3 protein, CDR3 DNA. A D gene is named only where the DNA matches it firmly. Rows give clone size only sometimes, using once, few, many, or a class for an expanded clone.

>NA|NA|TRBV6-6|TRBJ2-1
CASSPDSNEQFF
TGTGCCAGCAGTCCGGACAGCAATGAGCAGTTCTTC
>NA|NA|TRBV9|TRBJ1-4
CASSPGPEGPPNNILFF
TGTGCCAGCAGCCCCGGTCCGGAGGGGCCCCCGAACAATATTCTGTTTTTT
>NA|TRBD2|TRBV11-1|TRBJ2-2
CASSPGLASGELFF
TGTGCCAGCAGCCCTGGACTAGCAAGCGGGGAGCTGTTTTTT
>NA|NA|TRBV5-6|TRBJ2-7
CASRAGSRGEQYF
TGTGCCAGCAGGGCCGGGAGCCGGGGAGAGCAGTACTTC
>NA|TRBD2|TRBV25-1|TRBJ2-3
CASSGGAADTQYF
TGTGCCAGCAGCGGGGGGGCGGCAGATACGCAGTATTTT
>NA|NA|TRBV4-2|TRBJ2-7
CASSQDDTSYSYEQYF
TGTGCCAGCAGCCAAGACGACACAAGCTACTCCTACGAGCAGTACTTC
>NA|NA|TRBV6-5|TRBJ2-2
CASLAGGQNTGELFF
TGTGCCAGCCTGGCCGGGGGGCAGAACACCGGGGAGCTGTTTTTT
>NA|NA|TRBV9|TRBJ1-1
CASSPRISLRNTEAFF
TGTGCCAGCAGCCCCCGTATTTCTTTGAGGAACACTGAAGCTTTCTTT
>NA|NA|TRBV6-5|TRBJ1-4
CASSWRQPRNEKLFF
TGTGCCAGCAGTTGGCGACAGCCCCGTAATGAAAAACTGTTTTTT
>once|NA|TRBV2|TRBJ1-1
CARYRGNEAFF
TGTGCCAGATACCGGGGAAATGAAGCTTTCTTT
>NA|TRBD1|TRBV5-1|TRBJ1-2
CASSLGQGYVYTF
TGCGCCAGCAGCCTTGGACAGGGCTATGTCTACACCTTC
>NA|NA|TRBV6-6|TRBJ1-3
CASSPGGTSSGNTIYF
TGTGCCAGCAGCCCGGGTGGGACAAGCTCTGGAAACACCATATATTTT
>NA|NA|TRBV6-5|TRBJ2-5
CASSYFPGETQYF
TGTGCCAGCAGTTACTTCCCAGGGGAGACCCAGTACTTC
>NA|TRBD2|TRBV9|TRBJ2-4
CASSGPGGQYF
TGTGCCAGCAGTGGCCCGGGGGGTCAGTACTTC
>NA|NA|TRBV30|TRBJ1-3
CAWMTDTRLRNTIYF
TGTGCCTGGATGACCGACACCCGTCTCCGAAACACCATATATTTT
>NA|NA|TRBV11-2|TRBJ1-2
CASSRGNGYTF
TGTGCCAGCAGCCGCGGCAATGGCTACACCTTC